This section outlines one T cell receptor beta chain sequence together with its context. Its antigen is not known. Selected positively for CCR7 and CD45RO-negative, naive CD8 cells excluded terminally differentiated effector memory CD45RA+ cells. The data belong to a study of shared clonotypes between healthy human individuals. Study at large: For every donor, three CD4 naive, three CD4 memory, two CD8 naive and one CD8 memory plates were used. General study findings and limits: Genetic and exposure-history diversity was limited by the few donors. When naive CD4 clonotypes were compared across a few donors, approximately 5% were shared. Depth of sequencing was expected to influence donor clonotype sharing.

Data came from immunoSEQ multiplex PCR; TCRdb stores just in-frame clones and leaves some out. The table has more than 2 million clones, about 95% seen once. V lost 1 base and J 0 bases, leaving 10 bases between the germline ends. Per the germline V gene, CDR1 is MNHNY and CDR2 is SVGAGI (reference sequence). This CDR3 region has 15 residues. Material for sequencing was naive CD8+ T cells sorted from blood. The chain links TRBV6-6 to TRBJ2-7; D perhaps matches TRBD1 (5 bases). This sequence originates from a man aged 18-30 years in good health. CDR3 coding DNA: TGTGCCAGCAGTTACTTGGGGCACGGCTCCTACGAGCAGTACTTC. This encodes CASSYLGHGSYEQYF.